The clone carrying this TCR beta chain came up a few times. Assay used: immunoSEQ multiplex PCR; TCRdb lists only in-frame clones, some missing. The table records over 65,000 clones, almost 90% of them present only once. Sample time point: pretreatment peripheral blood. The data derive from a study of PD-L1 blockade in urothelial cancer. The input for sequencing was PBMCs, taken around atezolizumab (anti-PD-L1) treatment. The receptor was derived from a man between 65 and 80 years old with urothelial cancer.

In DNA form, the CDR3 reads TGTGCCAGCAGTCCGGGACTCGAGCAGTTCTTC. Translated: CASSPGLEQFF. V gene TRBV28 combines with J gene TRBJ2-1, with D possibly TRBD2 on 6 matching bases. Germline assignment: CDR1 MDHEN and CDR2 SYDVKM. The CDR3 length is 11 residues. With 5 bases removed from V and 10 bases from J, the gap between germline ends came to 9 bases.